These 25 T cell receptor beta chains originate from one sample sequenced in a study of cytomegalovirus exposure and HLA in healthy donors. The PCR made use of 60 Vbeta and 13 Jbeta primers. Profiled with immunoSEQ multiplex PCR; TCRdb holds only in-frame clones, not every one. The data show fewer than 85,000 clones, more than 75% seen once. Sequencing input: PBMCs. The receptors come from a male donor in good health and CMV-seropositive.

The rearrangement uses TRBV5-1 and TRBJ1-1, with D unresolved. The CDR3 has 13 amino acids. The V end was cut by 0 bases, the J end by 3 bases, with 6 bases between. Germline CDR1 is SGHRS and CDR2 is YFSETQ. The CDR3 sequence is CASSLVRDTEAFF. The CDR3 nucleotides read TGCGCCAGCAGCTTGGTGAGGGACACTGAAGCTTTCTTT.

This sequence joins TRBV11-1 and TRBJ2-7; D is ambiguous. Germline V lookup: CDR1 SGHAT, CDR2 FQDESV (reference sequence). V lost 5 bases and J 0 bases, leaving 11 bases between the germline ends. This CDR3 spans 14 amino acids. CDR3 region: CASSPPPSSYEQYF. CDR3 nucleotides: TGTGCCAGCAGCCCCCCGCCGAGCTCCTACGAGCAGTACTTC.

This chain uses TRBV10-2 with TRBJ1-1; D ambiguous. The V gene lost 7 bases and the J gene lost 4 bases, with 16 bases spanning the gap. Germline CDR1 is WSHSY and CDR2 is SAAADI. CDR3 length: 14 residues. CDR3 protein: CASIQEGWGTEAFF. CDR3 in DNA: TGCGCCAGCATCCAGGAGGGCTGGGGCACTGAAGCTTTCTTT.

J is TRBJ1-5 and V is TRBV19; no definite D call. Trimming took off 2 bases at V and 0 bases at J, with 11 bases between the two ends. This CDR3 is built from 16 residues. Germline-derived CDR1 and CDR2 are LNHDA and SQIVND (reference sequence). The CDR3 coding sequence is TGTGCCAGTAGTATACGGTCCGGTTATAGCAATCAGCCCCAGCATTTT. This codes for CASSIRSGYSNQPQHF.

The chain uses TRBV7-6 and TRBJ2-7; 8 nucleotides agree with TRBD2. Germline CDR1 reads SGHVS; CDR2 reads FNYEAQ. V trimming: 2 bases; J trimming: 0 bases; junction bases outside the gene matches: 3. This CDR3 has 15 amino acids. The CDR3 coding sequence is TGTGCCAGCAGCTTACAGCGGGGGTCCTCCTACGAGCAGTACTTC. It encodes CASSLQRGSSYEQYF. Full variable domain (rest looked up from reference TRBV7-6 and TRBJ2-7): GAGVSQSPRYKVTKRGQDVALRCDPISGHVSLYWYRQALGQGPEFLTYFNYEAQQDKSGLPNDRFSAERPEGSISTLTIQRTEQRDSAMYRCASSLQRGSSYEQYFGPGTRLTVT.

The CDR3 DNA is TGTGCCAGCAGTGATAGGGGCAACTACAATGAGCAGTTCTTC. This gives the protein CASSDRGNYNEQFF. The V gene is TRBV28, the J gene TRBJ2-1; a possible D gene is TRBD1 (5 bases). CDR1 is MDHEN, CDR2 SYDVKM, per germline. Trimming stripped 5 bases from V and 3 bases from J, with 11 bases between. The CDR3 has 14 residues.

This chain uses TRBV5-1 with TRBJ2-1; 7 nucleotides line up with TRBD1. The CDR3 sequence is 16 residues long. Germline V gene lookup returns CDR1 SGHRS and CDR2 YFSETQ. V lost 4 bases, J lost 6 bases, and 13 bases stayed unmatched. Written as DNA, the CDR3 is TGCGCCAGCAGCCTCCTCGCTATGACAGGGCTCAATGAGCAGTTCTTC. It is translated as CASSLLAMTGLNEQFF. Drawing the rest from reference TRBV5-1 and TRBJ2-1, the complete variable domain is KAGVTQTPRYLIKTRGQQVTLSCSPISGHRSVSWYQQTPGQGLQFLFEYFSETQRNKGNFPGRFSGRQFSNSRSEMNVSTLELGDSALYLCASSLLAMTGLNEQFFGPGTRLTVL.

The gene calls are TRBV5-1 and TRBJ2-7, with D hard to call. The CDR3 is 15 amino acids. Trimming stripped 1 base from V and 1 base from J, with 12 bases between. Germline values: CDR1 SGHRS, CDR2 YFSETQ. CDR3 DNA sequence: TGCGCCAGCAGCTTGCGACCGGAGACGTCCTACGAGCAGTACTTC. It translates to CASSLRPETSYEQYF.

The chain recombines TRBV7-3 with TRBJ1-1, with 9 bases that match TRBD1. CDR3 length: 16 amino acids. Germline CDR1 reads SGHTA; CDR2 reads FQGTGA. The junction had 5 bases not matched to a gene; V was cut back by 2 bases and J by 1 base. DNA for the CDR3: TGTGCCAGCAGCTTATGGGACAGGGCTAAGAACACTGAAGCTTTCTTT. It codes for CASSLWDRAKNTEAFF. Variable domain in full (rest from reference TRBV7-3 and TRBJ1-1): GAGVSQTPSNKVTEKGKYVELRCDPISGHTALYWYRQSLGQGPEFLIYFQGTGAADDSGLPNDRFFAVRPEGSVSTLKIQRTERGDSAVYLCASSLWDRAKNTEAFFGQGTRLTVV.

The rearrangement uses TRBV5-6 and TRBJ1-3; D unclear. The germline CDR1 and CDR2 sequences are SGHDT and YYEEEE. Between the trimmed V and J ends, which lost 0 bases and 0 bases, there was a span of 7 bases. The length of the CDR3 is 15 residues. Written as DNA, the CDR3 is TGTGCCAGCAGCTTGGTGGCAGGCTCTGGAAACACCATATATTTT. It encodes CASSLVAGSGNTIYF.

The CDR3 is CASSLARGVSTEAFF. In DNA, the CDR3 is TGTGCCAGCAGCTTAGCCCGAGGAGTAAGCACTGAAGCTTTCTTT. The chain recombines TRBV7-6 with TRBJ1-1; no clear D gene. The germline V gene has CDR1 SGHVS and CDR2 FNYEAQ. V lost 0 bases to trimming and J lost 4 bases, with 12 bases between them. The CDR3 extends over 15 amino acids.

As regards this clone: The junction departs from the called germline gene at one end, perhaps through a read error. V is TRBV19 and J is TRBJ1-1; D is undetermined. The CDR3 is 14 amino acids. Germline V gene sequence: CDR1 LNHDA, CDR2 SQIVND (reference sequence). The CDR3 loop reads CASSFGTMNTKAFF. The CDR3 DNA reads TGTGCCAGTAGTTTTGGCACTATGAACACTAAAGCTTTCTTT.

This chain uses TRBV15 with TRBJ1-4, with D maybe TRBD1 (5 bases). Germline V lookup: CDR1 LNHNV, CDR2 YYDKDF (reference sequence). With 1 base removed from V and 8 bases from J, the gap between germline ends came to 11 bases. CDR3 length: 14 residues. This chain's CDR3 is CATSRGGAGEKLFF. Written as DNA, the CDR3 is TGTGCCACCAGCAGAGGGGGCGCGGGAGAAAAACTGTTTTTT. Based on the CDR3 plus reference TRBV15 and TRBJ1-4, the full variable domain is DAMVIQNPRYQVTQFGKPVTLSCSQTLNHNVMYWYQQKSSQAPKLLFHYYDKDFNNEADTPDNFQSRRPNTSFCFLDIRSPGLGDTAMYLCATSRGGAGEKLFFGSGTQLSVL.

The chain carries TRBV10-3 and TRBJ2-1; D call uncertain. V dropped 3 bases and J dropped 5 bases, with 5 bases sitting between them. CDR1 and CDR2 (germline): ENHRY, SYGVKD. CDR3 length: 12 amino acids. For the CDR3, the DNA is TGTGCCATCAGTGACCACAACAATGAGCAGTTCTTC. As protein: CAISDHNNEQFF.

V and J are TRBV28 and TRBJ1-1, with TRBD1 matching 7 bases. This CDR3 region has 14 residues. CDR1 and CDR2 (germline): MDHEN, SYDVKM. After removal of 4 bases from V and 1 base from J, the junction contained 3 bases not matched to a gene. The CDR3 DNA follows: TGTGCCAGCAGTTCGGACAGGCGGAACACTGAAGCTTTCTTT. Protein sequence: CASSSDRRNTEAFF.

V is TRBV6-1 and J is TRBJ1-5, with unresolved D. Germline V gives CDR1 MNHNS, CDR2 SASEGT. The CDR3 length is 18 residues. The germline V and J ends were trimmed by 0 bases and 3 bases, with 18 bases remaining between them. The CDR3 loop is CASSEAPLVGRVNQPQHF. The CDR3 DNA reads TGTGCCAGCAGTGAAGCGCCTCTGGTCGGTAGAGTCAATCAGCCCCAGCATTTT.

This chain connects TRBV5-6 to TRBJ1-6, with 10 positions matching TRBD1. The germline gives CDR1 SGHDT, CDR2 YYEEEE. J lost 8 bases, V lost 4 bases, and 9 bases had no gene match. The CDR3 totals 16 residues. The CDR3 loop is CASSRRVGTGDSPLHF. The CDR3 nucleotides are TGTGCCAGCAGCAGACGTGTCGGGACAGGGGATTCACCCCTCCACTTT.

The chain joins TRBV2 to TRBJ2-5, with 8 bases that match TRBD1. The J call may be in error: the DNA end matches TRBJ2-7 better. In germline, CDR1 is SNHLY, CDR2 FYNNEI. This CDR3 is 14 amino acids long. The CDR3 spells CASSSGQVTYEQYF. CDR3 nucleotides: TGTGCCAGCAGCTCGGGACAGGTGACCTACGAGCAGTACTTC.

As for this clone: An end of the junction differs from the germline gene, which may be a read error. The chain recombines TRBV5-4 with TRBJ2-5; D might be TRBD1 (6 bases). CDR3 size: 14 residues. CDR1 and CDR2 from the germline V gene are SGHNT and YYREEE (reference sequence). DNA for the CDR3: TGTGCCAGCAGCTTCTTTGGGGGACAAGAGACTCAGTACTTC. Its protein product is CASSFFGGQETQYF.

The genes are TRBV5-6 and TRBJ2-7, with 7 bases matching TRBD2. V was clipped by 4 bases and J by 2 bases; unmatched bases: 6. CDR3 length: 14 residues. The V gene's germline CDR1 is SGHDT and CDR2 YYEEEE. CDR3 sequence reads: CASSENGLAYEQYF. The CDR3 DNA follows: TGTGCCAGCAGCGAGAACGGACTAGCCTACGAGCAGTACTTC.

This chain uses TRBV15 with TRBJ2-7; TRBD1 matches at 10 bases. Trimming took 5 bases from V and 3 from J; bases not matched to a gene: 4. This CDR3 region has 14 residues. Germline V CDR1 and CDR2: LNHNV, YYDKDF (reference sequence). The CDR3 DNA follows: TGTGCCACCAGCGGGGGACAGGGGTACTACGAGCAGTACTTC. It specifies CATSGGQGYYEQYF.

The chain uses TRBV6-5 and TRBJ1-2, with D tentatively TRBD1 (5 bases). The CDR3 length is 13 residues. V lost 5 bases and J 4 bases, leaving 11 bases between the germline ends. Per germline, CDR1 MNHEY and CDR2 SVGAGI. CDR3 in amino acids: CASSPQGVYGYTF. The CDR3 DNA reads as TGTGCCAGCAGTCCCCAAGGGGTCTATGGCTACACCTTC.

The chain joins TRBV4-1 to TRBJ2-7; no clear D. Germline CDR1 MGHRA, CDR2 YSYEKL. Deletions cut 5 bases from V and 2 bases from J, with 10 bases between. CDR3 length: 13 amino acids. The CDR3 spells CASSIGITYEQYF. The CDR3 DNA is TGCGCCAGCAGCATCGGTATAACCTACGAGCAGTACTTC.

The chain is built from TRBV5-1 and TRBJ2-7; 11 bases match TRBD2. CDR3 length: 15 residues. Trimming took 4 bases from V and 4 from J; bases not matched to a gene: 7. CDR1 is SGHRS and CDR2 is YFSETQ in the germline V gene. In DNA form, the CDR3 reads TGCGCCAGCAGCCCTACTAGCGGGAGTGGGTACGAGCAGTACTTC. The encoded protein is CASSPTSGSGYEQYF.

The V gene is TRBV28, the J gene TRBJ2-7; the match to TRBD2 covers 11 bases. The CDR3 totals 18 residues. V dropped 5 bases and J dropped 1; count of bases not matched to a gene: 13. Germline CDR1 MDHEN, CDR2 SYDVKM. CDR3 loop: CASSPQGGLAATSYEQYF. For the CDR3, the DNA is TGTGCCAGCAGTCCACAAGGGGGACTAGCGGCGACATCCTACGAGCAGTACTTC.